Below, 21 T cell receptor beta chains from the same sample are listed, as sequenced in a study of T cell repertoires in cytomegalovirus infection. TCRdb passed the reads through MiXCR, listing each CDR3 protein once. The sample has 150,000 to 200,000 distinct CDR3 sequences, roughly 9.8% seen once; the top ten hold roughly 5%. The sample comprised PBMCs. The receptors were sampled from a human donor in good health (CMV status not recorded). Some clones in this sample may be carry-over from other donors' samples.

V gene TRBV6-1 combines with J gene TRBJ1-1; the D is unclear. V lost 1 base and J 5 bases, leaving 17 bases between the germline ends. This CDR3 spans 16 amino acids. Germline CDR1 is MNHNS and CDR2 is SASEGT. CDR3 in amino acids: CASSEGRRVEGTEAFF. The CDR3 DNA reads as TGTGCCAGCAGTGAAGGTCGTAGGGTTGAAGGGACTGAAGCTTTCTTT.

This clonotype was seen at least ten times. The chain uses TRBV6-2 or TRBV6-3 and TRBJ1-2; 8 positions agree with TRBD1. Germline V gene sequence: CDR1 MNHEY, CDR2 SVGEGT. Losses at the gene ends were 2 bases for V and 8 bases for J; bases not matched to a gene: 10. CDR3 size: 15 residues. The CDR3 DNA follows: TGTGCCAGCAGTTACGACAATCCAGGGGGCGGAGGCTACACCTTC. It is translated as CASSYDNPGGGGYTF.

This clonotype was found many times. This rearrangement joins TRBV12-3 or TRBV12-4 to TRBJ1-6; 8 bases line up with TRBD1. The CDR3 totals 15 residues. The J segment lost 5 bases and the V segment lost 6 bases, leaving 6 bases of the junction unmatched. CDR3 sequence: CASRLTGADNSPLHF. As DNA, the CDR3 is TGTGCCAGCAGATTGACAGGGGCAGATAATTCACCCCTCCACTTT.

Of note for this clonotype: An end of the junction differs from the germline gene, which may be a read error. The chain joins TRBV27 to TRBJ2-7; 11 bases match TRBD1. The CDR3 covers 17 residues. Germline V gene sequence: CDR1 MNHEY, CDR2 SMNVEV (reference sequence). As DNA, the CDR3 is TGTGGCAGCAGTTTACTTCCCCCCGGGACAGGGGGAGACGAGCAGTACTTC. The encoded protein is CGSSLLPPGTGGDEQYF.

This clonotype showed up many times. The V and J genes are TRBV6-2 or TRBV6-3 and TRBJ1-6; D is perhaps TRBD1 (5 bases). Germline loops: CDR1 MNHEY, CDR2 SVGEGT. The V gene lost 4 bases and the J gene lost 9 bases, with 19 bases spanning the gap. CDR3 length: 16 amino acids. CDR3 nucleotides: TGTGCCAGCAGTTTCCCTCGATCAGGGAGAGCTTCACCCCTCCACTTT. This translates into CASSFPRSGRASPLHF.

Remarks on this clonotype: The conserved closing phenylalanine or tryptophan is absent in this CDR3, likely reflecting a read error. This chain uses TRBV19 with TRBJ1-2, with 9 bases fitting TRBD1. Germline trimming cut 8 bases from V and 3 bases from J; bases unmatched to any gene: 10. The length of the CDR3 is 15 residues. Looked up from germline, CDR1 is LNHDA and CDR2 is SQIVND (reference sequence). Written as DNA, the CDR3 is TGTGCCAGTCAAACTCCGGGACAGGGCTACTATGGCTACACCCTC. Translated, it gives CASQTPGQGYYGYTL.

This clonotype appeared many times. The chain is built from TRBV7-2 and TRBJ2-3, with D maybe TRBD2 (5 bases). Between the trimmed V and J ends, which lost 2 bases and 5 bases, there was a span of 11 bases. The CDR3 contains 14 residues. Germline V lookup: CDR1 SGHTA, CDR2 FQGNSA. The CDR3 sequence: CASSLIRGGDTQYF. DNA for the CDR3: TGTGCCAGCAGCTTAATACGGGGTGGAGATACGCAGTATTTT.

The sample holds a few counts of this clonotype. The gene calls are TRBV20-1 and TRBJ2-1; 8 bases fit TRBD2. The CDR3 totals 15 residues. J lost 4 bases, V lost 5 bases, and 10 bases had no gene match. CDR1 and CDR2 from the germline V gene are DFQATT and SNEGSKA (reference sequence). CDR3 loop: CSAPPSGSLYNEQFF. CDR3 nucleotides: TGCAGTGCTCCTCCGAGCGGGAGTCTTTACAATGAGCAGTTCTTC.

The sample holds many counts of this clonotype. The rearrangement joins TRBV7-9 to TRBJ2-3; 10 bases are a match to TRBD2. The CDR3 length is 16 residues. V trimming: 5 bases; J trimming: 2 bases; junction bases outside the gene matches: 7. Germline CDR1 is SEHNR and CDR2 is FQNEAQ (reference sequence). This CDR3 reads CASSAGLAAVTDTQYF. The CDR3 region has the DNA TGTGCCAGCAGCGCCGGACTAGCGGCCGTCACAGATACGCAGTATTTT.

This clonotype has a count of ten or more. The rearrangement uses TRBV7-9 and TRBJ1-4; maybe TRBD1 (6 bases). Trimming cost V 5 bases and J 7 bases, with 14 bases left between them. The CDR3 covers 14 residues. From germline, CDR1 is SEHNR and CDR2 FQNEAQ (reference sequence). CDR3 in amino acids: CASSQRTEGEKLFF. The CDR3, as DNA: TGTGCCAGCAGCCAAAGGACAGAGGGTGAAAAACTGTTTTTT.

This clonotype has a count of ten or more. The V and J genes are TRBV7-6 and TRBJ2-1; 8 nucleotides line up with TRBD2. The CDR3 spans 16 residues. Trimming took 6 bases from V and 6 from J; bases not matched to a gene: 13. Germline CDR1 and CDR2: SGHVS and FNYEAQ. The CDR3 coding sequence is TGTGCCAGCAGTGAGCCGGGACTAGTTTCCCCCAATGAGCAGTTCTTC. Amino acid sequence: CASSEPGLVSPNEQFF.

This rearrangement joins TRBV6-2 or TRBV6-3 to TRBJ1-5; 8 nucleotides match TRBD1. After removal of 4 bases from V and 6 bases from J, the junction contained 11 bases not matched to a gene. Germline CDR1 reads MNHEY; CDR2 reads SVGEGT. This CDR3 has 16 amino acids. The CDR3 nucleotides are TGTGCCAGCAGTTTACAGGGACAGGAATGGACTCAGCCCCAGCATTTT. Translation gives CASSLQGQEWTQPQHF.

This chain uses TRBV6-5 with TRBJ2-3; TRBD1 matches at 8 bases. CDR3 size: 15 residues. The germline V gene has CDR1 MNHEY and CDR2 SVGAGI. V lost 2 bases to trimming and J lost 4 bases; unmatched junction nucleotides: 5. DNA for the CDR3: TGTGCCAGCAGTTACAAGGACAGGGTCGCAGATACGCAGTATTTT. It is translated as CASSYKDRVADTQYF.

The chain combines TRBV12-3 or TRBV12-4 with TRBJ1-1; D gene uncertain. This CDR3 is 14 amino acids long. V was cut by 3 bases and J by 3 bases, with 11 bases left in between. CDR3: CASSLLEAHTEAFF. CDR3 nucleotide sequence: TGTGCCAGCAGTTTGTTGGAGGCGCACACTGAAGCTTTCTTT.

This clonotype has a handful of counts. The V call is TRBV10-3, the J call TRBJ2-2; 7 bases are a match to TRBD1. Germline V lookup: CDR1 ENHRY, CDR2 SYGVKD. This CDR3 spans 17 amino acids. After removal of 5 bases from V and 2 bases from J, the junction contained 11 bases not matched to a gene. CDR3 bases: TGTGCCATCAGTACAGGGGCCAATCTTATTAACACCGGGGAGCTGTTTTTT. Translated: CAISTGANLINTGELFF.

The CDR3 sequence: CSVDLSALGNYGYTF. The CDR3 bases are TGCAGCGTCGACCTTTCGGCTTTGGGAAACTATGGCTACACCTTC. The chain couples TRBV29-1 to TRBJ1-2; D not certain. V lost 6 bases, J lost 2 bases, and 19 bases lay in between. CDR1 SQVTM and CDR2 ANQGSEA come from the germline V gene. This CDR3 comprises 15 residues.

V gene TRBV20-1 combines with J gene TRBJ2-3; TRBD2 matches at 8 bases. Per the germline V gene, CDR1 is DFQATT and CDR2 is SNEGSKA (reference sequence). The CDR3 totals 13 residues. V gave up 3 bases and J gave up 4 bases; unmatched junction bases: 3. CDR3 bases: TGCAGTGCTAGGAGCGGGAGCCCAGATACGCAGTATTTT. Encoded protein: CSARSGSPDTQYF.

This clonotype was counted at least ten times. This chain uses TRBV28 with TRBJ1-4; 7 nucleotides line up with TRBD1. V lost 1 base and J lost 0; bases outside the gene matches: 8. CDR3 length equals 18 residues. The germline V gene has CDR1 MDHEN and CDR2 SYDVKM. The CDR3 here is CASSLSGTVITTNEKLFF. The CDR3, as DNA: TGTGCCAGCAGTTTATCCGGGACAGTGATTACAACTAATGAAAAACTGTTTTTT.

This clonotype was found many times. The V gene is TRBV7-2, the J gene TRBJ2-1; 8 bases map to TRBD2. CDR3 size: 13 residues. J gave up 8 bases and V 4 bases, and 4 bases lay outside the gene matches. Germline V gives CDR1 SGHTA, CDR2 FQGNSA. CDR3 coding DNA: TGTGCCAGCAGCTCAGGACTAGCCCATGAGCAGTTCTTC. Amino acids: CASSSGLAHEQFF.

The chain joins TRBV12-5 to TRBJ1-5; a weak D match, TRBD1 (6 bases). The CDR3 runs to 13 residues. The V gene's germline CDR1 is LGHNT and CDR2 FRNRAP. V shed 7 bases and J shed 6 bases, with 13 bases lying between them. The CDR3 here is CASAAGVGQPQHF. In DNA, the CDR3 is TGTGCTAGTGCTGCAGGGGTGGGTCAGCCCCAGCATTTT.

This chain connects TRBV28 to TRBJ2-2, with D hard to call. Germline V CDR1 and CDR2: MDHEN, SYDVKM. Trimming shortened V by 10 bases and J by 11 bases, and 20 bases separated the two germline ends. The CDR3 contains 13 residues. CDR3 nucleotide sequence: TGTGCCACCAACCCGCCCGATCTCGGCGAGCTGTTTTTT. This translates into CATNPPDLGELFF. The entire variable domain, with the rest obtained from reference TRBV28 and TRBJ2-2, is as follows: DVKVTQSSRYLVKRTGEKVFLECVQDMDHENMFWYRQDPGLGLRLIYFSYDVKMKEKGDIPEGYSVSREKKERFSLILESASTNQTSMYLCATNPPDLGELFFGEGSRLTVL.